What follows describes a single T cell receptor beta chain. This clonotype was counted ten times or more. Its binding antigen is unknown. There are no base qualities to consult, and no much larger clone falls within one base. The protocol used for the library was PCR. This sample was sequenced with an Illumina HiSeq 2500. TCR library preparation used molecular barcoding, with unique molecular identifiers applied to normalize quantification of the TCRbeta repertoire. Through fastp at Q25 and MiXCR, TCRdb rebuilt clones from the public reads, retaining in-frame beta chains. Each entry merges the rows of one CDR3 protein and shows their most common DNA and genes. The sample table holds around 600,000 distinct CDR3 sequences, of which approximately 17% were seen once. 0.9% to 1.2% of the sample lies in the top ten. These data are taken from a study of T-cell reconstitution after alpha-beta-depleted transplantation in children (dated by TCRdb to 2016 to 2018). For the wider study: Using TCR repertoire profiling, the study followed T-cell immune reconstitution in a quantitative way in children after TCRalphabeta/CD19-depleted allogeneic hematopoietic cell transplantation.

Taken from cysteine to phenylalanine, the CDR3 has 13 residues. Only the CDR3 DNA stays, 39 bases, in frame from base 1. V is cut by 5 bases and J by 5 bases, and the space between the germline ends is 12 bases. The CDR1 and CDR2 encoded by the germline V gene (reference sequence) are DFQATT and SNEGSKA. The chain is made from TRBV20-1 and TRBJ1-4; the D gene is unclear. The sequence derives from a human donor who donated a stem cell graft to a child with acute myeloid leukemia. The sample consisted of PBMCs from the stem cell graft donor, taken from the stem cell graft. The CDR3: CSAPDHLNEKLFF. The sequence in DNA is TGCAGTGCTCCGGACCACTTAAATGAAAAACTGTTTTTT.